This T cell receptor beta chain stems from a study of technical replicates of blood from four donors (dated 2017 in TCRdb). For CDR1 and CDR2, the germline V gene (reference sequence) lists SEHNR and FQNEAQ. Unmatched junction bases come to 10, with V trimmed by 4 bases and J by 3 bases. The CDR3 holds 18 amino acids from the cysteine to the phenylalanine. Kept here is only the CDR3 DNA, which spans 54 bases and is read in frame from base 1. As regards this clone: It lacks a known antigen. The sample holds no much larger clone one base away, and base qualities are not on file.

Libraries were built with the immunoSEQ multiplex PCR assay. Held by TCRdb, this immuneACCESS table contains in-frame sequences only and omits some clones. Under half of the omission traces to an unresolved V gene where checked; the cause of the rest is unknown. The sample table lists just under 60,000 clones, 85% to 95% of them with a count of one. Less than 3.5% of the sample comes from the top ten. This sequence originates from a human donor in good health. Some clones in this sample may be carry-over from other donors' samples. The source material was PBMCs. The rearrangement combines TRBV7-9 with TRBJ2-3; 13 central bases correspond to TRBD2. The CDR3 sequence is CASSSPGLAGPRTDTQYF. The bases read TGTGCCAGCAGCTCCCCGGGACTAGCGGGACCTAGGACAGATACGCAGTATTTT. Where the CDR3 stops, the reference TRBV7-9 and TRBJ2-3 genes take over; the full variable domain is DTGVSQNPRHKITKRGQNVTFRCDPISEHNRLYWYRQTLGQGPEFLTYFQNEAQLEKSRLLSDRFSAERPKGSFSTLEIQRTEQGDSAMYLCASSSPGLAGPRTDTQYFGPGTRLTVL.